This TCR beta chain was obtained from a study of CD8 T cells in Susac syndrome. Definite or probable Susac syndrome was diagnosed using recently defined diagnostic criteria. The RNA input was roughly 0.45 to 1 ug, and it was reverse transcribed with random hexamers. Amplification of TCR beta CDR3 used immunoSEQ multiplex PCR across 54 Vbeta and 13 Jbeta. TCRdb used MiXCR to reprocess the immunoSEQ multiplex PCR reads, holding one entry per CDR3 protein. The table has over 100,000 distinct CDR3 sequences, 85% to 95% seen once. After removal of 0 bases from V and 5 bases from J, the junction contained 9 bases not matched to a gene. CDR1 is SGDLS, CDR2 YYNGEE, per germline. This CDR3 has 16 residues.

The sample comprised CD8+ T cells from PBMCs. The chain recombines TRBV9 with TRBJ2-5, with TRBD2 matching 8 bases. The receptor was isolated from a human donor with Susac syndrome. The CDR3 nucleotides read TGTGCCAGCAGCGTAGGCAGCGGGGGTGGGAGGGAGACCCAGTACTTC. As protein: CASSVGSGGGRETQYF.